What follows describes a single TCR beta chain. Time point denoted: newly diagnosed GD, antithyroid drugs for less than 3 months. PBMC-derived RNA was used for the TCR library. Assembly of TCR beta libraries relied on iRepertoire HTBI primers together with Arm-PCR of CDR3 regions. TCRdb analysed the multiplex PCR reads with MiXCR anew, one entry per CDR3 protein. The sample yields about 460,000 distinct CDR3 sequences, approximately 15% seen once. This sample stems from a study of regulatory T cells in long-lasting Graves disease. This sample was also put to use in a study of T cells in Graves' hyperthyroidism and ophthalmopathy.

Here the sequenced sample was peripheral blood mononuclear cells (PBMCs), taken at new diagnosis, from a patient treated with antithyroid drugs. The TCR comes from a woman between 50 and 59 years old with Graves disease.

CDR3: CASSVASGYSYNEQFF. CDR3 DNA sequence: TGTGCCAGCAGCGTAGCGAGCGGGTACTCCTACAATGAGCAGTTCTTC. The chain uses TRBV9 and TRBJ2-1, with D tentatively TRBD2 (6 bases). The V gene lost 0 bases and the J gene lost 0 bases, with 10 bases spanning the gap. Looked up from germline, CDR1 is SGDLS and CDR2 is YYNGEE. The length of the CDR3 is 16 residues.